Listed here are 14 T cell receptor beta chains from one sample, sequenced in a study of CD8 T cells in ankylosing spondylitis. These receptors lack a known antigen. TCRdb processed the 5' RACE reads anew with MiXCR; each CDR3 protein has one entry. The sample holds about 330,000 distinct CDR3 sequences; roughly 8% are singletons and the top ten take roughly 14%. Study-wide points: Seemingly characteristic of ankylosing spondylitis blood was a TCR beta motif consisting of several highly homologous variants.

The sequencing input was blood, either unsorted or a sorted T cell fraction (not recorded which). The receptors originated from a male donor with ankylosing spondylitis.

This clonotype was detected many times. CDR3 sequence: CSVEVSGNTYEQYF. Written as DNA, the CDR3 is TGCAGCGTTGAAGTTAGCGGGAATACCTACGAGCAGTACTTC. The V call is TRBV29-1, the J call TRBJ2-7; 8 bases match TRBD2. Looked up from germline, CDR1 is SQVTM and CDR2 is ANQGSEA. J lost 2 bases, V lost 1 base, and 4 bases had no gene match. The CDR3 totals 14 residues.

This clonotype was picked up a small number of times. V usage is TRBV7-9 and J usage is TRBJ2-7, with TRBD2 matching 12 bases. Germline assignment: CDR1 SEHNR and CDR2 FQNEAQ (reference sequence). This CDR3 is built from 16 residues. Germline trimming cut 5 bases from V and 2 bases from J; bases unmatched to any gene: 7. The CDR3 sequence: CASSATSGSKPYEQYF. The CDR3 DNA follows: TGTGCCAGCAGCGCGACTAGCGGGAGTAAACCCTACGAGCAGTACTTC.

CDR3 sequence reads: CSAIVSSGMMGADTQYF. The CDR3 coding sequence is TGCAGTGCTATTGTATCTAGCGGGATGATGGGTGCAGATACGCAGTATTTT. The chain combines TRBV20-1 with TRBJ2-3, with 9 bases identical to TRBD2. Looked up from germline, CDR1 is DFQATT and CDR2 is SNEGSKA (reference sequence). This CDR3 region has 17 residues. The V segment lost 4 bases and the J segment 4 bases; nucleotides outside the gene matches: 15.

In this sample, this clonotype turned up a few times. V and J are TRBV28 and TRBJ2-7; either TRBD1 or TRBD2 may supply D (5 bases each). V lost 6 bases to trimming and J lost 3 bases, with 15 bases between them. Germline V lookup: CDR1 MDHEN, CDR2 SYDVKM. The CDR3 is 14 amino acids. CDR3 sequence reads: CASSYGGSGYEQYF. The CDR3 nucleotides read TGTGCCAGCAGCTATGGGGGTTCCGGCTACGAGCAGTACTTC.

Ten or more counts support this clonotype. The chain joins TRBV9 to TRBJ2-1; 7 bases are a match to TRBD1. Germline assignment: CDR1 SGDLS and CDR2 YYNGEE. V dropped 3 bases and J dropped 14; count of bases not matched to a gene: 5. The CDR3 loop spans 11 amino acids. The DNA for the CDR3 is TGTGCCAGCAGCGCCCGGGGACAGAAGTTCTTC. As protein: CASSARGQKFF.

The chain is built from TRBV11-2 and TRBJ2-5, with D possibly matching TRBD1 (5 bases). Trimming took 5 bases from V and 0 from J, leaving 16 bases between them. This CDR3 is 16 amino acids long. Germline V gives CDR1 SGHAT, CDR2 FQNNGV. In nucleotides, the CDR3 is TGTGCCAGCAGCCCCCAACTTGACAGATACCAAGAGACCCAGTACTTC. Amino acid sequence: CASSPQLDRYQETQYF.

This clonotype was detected ten times or more. A junction end diverges from the germline sequence, so it may reflect a read error. This chain uses TRBV20-1 with TRBJ2-1; tentative D call: TRBD2 (5 bases). The germline gives CDR1 DFQATT, CDR2 SNEGSKA (reference sequence). The length of the CDR3 is 14 residues. CDR3 loop: CSVRRGSSYNEQFF. CDR3 DNA: TGCAGTGTTAGACGGGGAAGCTCCTACAATGAGCAGTTCTTC.

The chain uses TRBV5-1 and TRBJ1-5; the match to TRBD1 covers 7 bases. This CDR3 region has 14 residues. V dropped 4 bases and J dropped 6; count of bases not matched to a gene: 7. In germline, CDR1 is SGHRS, CDR2 YFSETQ. The CDR3 region is CASSATGSGQPQHF. The CDR3 bases are TGCGCCAGCAGCGCGACAGGGTCGGGTCAGCCCCAGCATTTT.

J is TRBJ1-1 and V is TRBV24-1; TRBD1 matches 10 bases. Unmatched junction bases numbered 6, after V lost 3 bases and J lost 6 bases. This CDR3 contains 15 residues. CDR1 is KGHDR and CDR2 is SFDVKD in the germline V gene. The CDR3 region is CATSDPGQGMAEAFF. DNA of the CDR3: TGTGCCACCAGTGATCCGGGACAGGGGATGGCTGAAGCTTTCTTT.

V and J are TRBV4-1 and TRBJ2-1, with D possibly being TRBD1 (5 bases). Trimming cost V 2 bases and J 2 bases, with 10 bases left between them. The germline CDR1 and CDR2 sequences are MGHRA and YSYEKL. The CDR3 length is 15 residues. CDR3 bases: TGCGCCAGCAGCCAACCCCAGGGCGCCTACAATGAGCAGTTCTTC. It specifies CASSQPQGAYNEQFF.

This clonotype was picked up a small number of times. The chain has TRBV27 and TRBJ2-1, with a possible D match to TRBD2 (7 bases). Germline V gene sequence: CDR1 MNHEY, CDR2 SMNVEV (reference sequence). V lost 4 bases and J 2 bases, leaving 15 bases between the germline ends. This CDR3 has 16 residues. The CDR3: CASSSSRGATYNEQFF. As DNA, the CDR3 is TGTGCCAGCAGTTCATCCCGGGGGGCGACCTACAATGAGCAGTTCTTC.

As regards this clonotype: A read error may explain this, as a much larger clone is one base away. The rearrangement links TRBV12-3 or TRBV12-4 to TRBJ1-5, with no clear D. The length of the CDR3 is 14 residues. The CDR3 spells CASSYRAGNQSQHF. As DNA, the CDR3 is TGTGCCAGCAGTTATAGAGCCGGCAATCAGTCCCAGCATTTT.

The chain recombines TRBV5-6 with TRBJ2-1, with D hard to call. The germline V and J ends were trimmed by 0 bases and 6 bases, with 10 bases remaining between them. Germline values: CDR1 SGHDT, CDR2 YYEEEE. CDR3 length: 14 amino acids. The chain's CDR3 is CASSLGHSPNEQFF. For the CDR3, the DNA is TGTGCCAGCAGCTTGGGCCATTCCCCCAATGAGCAGTTCTTC.

In its sample, this clonotype was seen a few times. The chain carries TRBV6-2 or TRBV6-3 and TRBJ2-2; unclear D gene. V lost 6 bases and J lost 6, with 14 bases in between. Per the germline V gene, CDR1 is MNHEY and CDR2 is SVGEGT. The CDR3 sequence is 14 residues long. The CDR3 region is CASRIGLGPGELFF. The CDR3, as DNA: TGTGCCAGCAGAATCGGGCTAGGTCCCGGGGAGCTGTTTTTT.